Listed below are T cell receptor beta chains from one sample, sequenced in a study of blood T cells in healthy people across ages. TCRdb ran MiXCR on the 5' RACE reads and lists one entry per CDR3 protein. This table holds 1.5 million to 2 million distinct CDR3 sequences, just under 50% found once. The sequencing sample was made of blood. These receptors were collected from a woman aged 40 to 55 in good health. Each CDR3 is given without its conserved first and last residue. Fields, in order: J gene, D gene, V gene, clone size, CDR3 length, CDR3 protein. D genes are given only for firm matches. A clone size is listed for some rows: how often the clone was seen (once, few, many), or a class if it is expanded.

j_gene: TRBJ1-5; d_gene: .; v_gene: TRBV7-2; abundance: .; len: 11; CDR3aa: ASSPNYNQPQH
j_gene: TRBJ2-3; d_gene: TRBD2; v_gene: TRBV10-3; abundance: few; len: 15; CDR3aa: AISEILAGGSEDTQY
j_gene: TRBJ2-3; d_gene: .; v_gene: TRBV27; abundance: .; len: 12; CDR3aa: ASRSGRRGDTQY
j_gene: TRBJ1-1; d_gene: .; v_gene: TRBV4-1; abundance: .; len: 17; CDR3aa: ASSQDLPGGVGMNTEAF
j_gene: TRBJ1-2; d_gene: .; v_gene: TRBV20-1; abundance: once; len: 12; CDR3aa: SARTAATSTGYT
j_gene: TRBJ1-6; d_gene: .; v_gene: TRBV27; abundance: .; len: 10; CDR3aa: ASSSQGNTLH
j_gene: TRBJ2-1; d_gene: TRBD2; v_gene: TRBV5-8; abundance: .; len: 13; CDR3aa: ASSPGGVPYNEQF
j_gene: TRBJ1-4; d_gene: TRBD1; v_gene: TRBV4-2; abundance: .; len: 14; CDR3aa: ASSQEFGTGWEKLF
j_gene: TRBJ1-5; d_gene: .; v_gene: TRBV19; abundance: once; len: 11; CDR3aa: ASRDYLGQPQH
j_gene: TRBJ1-2; d_gene: .; v_gene: TRBV20-1; abundance: few; len: 10; CDR3aa: SARDGRDGYT
j_gene: TRBJ2-1; d_gene: .; v_gene: TRBV11-2; abundance: .; len: 11; CDR3aa: ASGRTLYNEQF
j_gene: TRBJ2-4; d_gene: TRBD1; v_gene: TRBV2; abundance: .; len: 13; CDR3aa: ASSELRDSKNIQY
j_gene: TRBJ2-3; d_gene: .; v_gene: TRBV28; abundance: .; len: 14; CDR3aa: ASSRGVAASTDTQY